The clone carrying this T cell receptor beta chain was detected a few times. This sample stems from a study of blood T cells in healthy people across ages. J gave up 9 bases and V 3 bases, and 8 bases lay outside the gene matches. The CDR3 has 14 amino acids. Germline V lookup: CDR1 DFQATT, CDR2 SNEGSKA (reference sequence). Primed by a sample-barcoded 5' primer and a J-beta primer mix, a second PCR proceeded for about 6 to 11 cycles. In TCRdb, the 5' RACE reads were re-called with MiXCR into one record per CDR3 protein. The sample has a few hundred thousand distinct CDR3 sequences, about 27% seen once; the top ten hold 3% to 4%. Each of the donors had around 10 milliliters of peripheral blood drawn into EDTA-treated Vacutainer tubes. Another study also made use of these data, one on T cells of mothers and their children.

The V and J genes are TRBV20-1 and TRBJ2-1; 10 bases are a match to TRBD1. Input material: blood. The sequence came from a boy aged 2 to 9 in good health. CDR3 loop: CSARGQGLQVEQFF. CDR3 in DNA: TGCAGTGCTAGGGGACAGGGGCTACAGGTTGAGCAGTTCTTC.